This paragraph reports one T cell receptor (beta chain). This sample is part of a study of shared clonotypes between healthy human individuals. In germline, CDR1 is LNHDA, CDR2 SQIVND (reference sequence). This CDR3 has 17 amino acids. Trimming removed 0 bases at V and 0 bases at J, with 11 bases between. Naive CD8 isolation took CD45RO-negative cells positively selected for CCR7 and excluded terminally differentiated effector memory CD45RA+ cells. Here immunoSEQ multiplex PCR was the method, and the copy in TCRdb shows in-frame clones only, minus some. The sample includes 1.5 million to 2.5 million clones, around 96% of them seen just once.

This sequence originates from a young man in good health. The genes are TRBV19 and TRBJ2-2; D might be TRBD1 (5 bases). The sequencing input was naive CD8+ T cells sorted from blood. CDR3 in amino acids: CASSIEAQGTNTGELFF. The DNA for the CDR3 is TGTGCCAGTAGTATAGAAGCCCAGGGAACGAACACCGGGGAGCTGTTTTTT.